The 5 T cell receptor beta chains below all came from one sample that was sequenced in a study of regulatory T cells in long-lasting Graves disease. Time point given: newly diagnosed GD, antithyroid drugs for less than 3 months. RNA extracted from PBMCs served as the sequencing template. The TCR beta library used iRepertoire HTBI primers with Arm-PCR amplification of CDR3. Each CDR3 protein gets one entry after TCRdb re-called the multiplex PCR reads with MiXCR. The repertoire holds 400,000 to 650,000 distinct CDR3 sequences, with 15% to 20% as singletons. This sample was also put to use in a study of T cells in Graves' hyperthyroidism and ophthalmopathy.

The material was peripheral blood mononuclear cells (PBMCs), obtained at new diagnosis, from a patient treated with antithyroid drugs. These receptors were taken from a woman aged 35 to 59 with Graves disease.

This clonotype was seen many times. This chain connects TRBV12-5 to TRBJ2-7; 10 bases agree with TRBD1. The CDR3 extends over 16 amino acids. J gave up 3 bases and V 2 bases, and 7 bases lay outside the gene matches. CDR1 and CDR2 from the germline V gene are LGHNT and FRNRAP. CDR3 coding DNA: TGTGCTAGTGGTTTGACTCTGACAGGGGGCTTCTACGAGCAGTACTTC. Its translation is CASGLTLTGGFYEQYF. The whole variable domain, remainder taken from reference TRBV12-5 and TRBJ2-7, is DARVTQTPRHKVTEMGQEVTMRCQPILGHNTVFWYRQTMMQGLELLAYFRNRAPLDDSGMPKDRFSAEMPDATLATLKIQPSEPRDSAVYFCASGLTLTGGFYEQYFGPGTRLTVT.

This clonotype was seen a few times. The chain employs TRBV4-1 and TRBJ1-6; TRBD1 might be the D (5 bases). CDR1 MGHRA and CDR2 YSYEKL come from the germline V gene. V was shortened by 3 bases and J by 0 bases, with 12 bases between the two germline ends. This CDR3 has 17 residues. In DNA, the CDR3 is TGCGCCAGCAGCCAGGTTCGACAGAGCTCCTATAATTCACCCCTCCACTTT. Translating gives CASSQVRQSSYNSPLHF.

The chain employs TRBV5-1 and TRBJ2-3; D is unclear. This CDR3 spans 15 amino acids. The germline V gene has CDR1 SGHRS and CDR2 YFSETQ. The germline V and J ends were trimmed by 4 bases and 0 bases, with 12 bases remaining between them. The CDR3, as DNA: TGCGCCAGCAGCCCTCTCGGGCAGAGCACAGATACGCAGTATTTT. The encoded protein is CASSPLGQSTDTQYF.

The rearrangement links TRBV14 to TRBJ1-1; D gene uncertain. From germline, CDR1 is SGHDN and CDR2 FVKESK. Between the trimmed V and J ends, which lost 4 bases and 3 bases, there was a span of 15 bases. The CDR3 has 15 residues. CDR3 residues: CASSPEAWRDTEAFF. DNA for the CDR3: TGTGCCAGCAGCCCGGAGGCGTGGAGGGACACTGAAGCTTTCTTT.

At least ten counts were recorded for this clonotype. The chain joins TRBV11-2 to TRBJ1-2; D may be TRBD1 (5 bases). Germline V gene lookup returns CDR1 SGHAT and CDR2 FQNNGV. V lost 1 base and J lost 4, with 16 bases in between. This CDR3 region has 16 residues. This CDR3 reads CASSLGRDSSIYGYTF. CDR3 in DNA: TGTGCCAGCAGCTTAGGCCGGGACTCCTCGATCTATGGCTACACCTTC.